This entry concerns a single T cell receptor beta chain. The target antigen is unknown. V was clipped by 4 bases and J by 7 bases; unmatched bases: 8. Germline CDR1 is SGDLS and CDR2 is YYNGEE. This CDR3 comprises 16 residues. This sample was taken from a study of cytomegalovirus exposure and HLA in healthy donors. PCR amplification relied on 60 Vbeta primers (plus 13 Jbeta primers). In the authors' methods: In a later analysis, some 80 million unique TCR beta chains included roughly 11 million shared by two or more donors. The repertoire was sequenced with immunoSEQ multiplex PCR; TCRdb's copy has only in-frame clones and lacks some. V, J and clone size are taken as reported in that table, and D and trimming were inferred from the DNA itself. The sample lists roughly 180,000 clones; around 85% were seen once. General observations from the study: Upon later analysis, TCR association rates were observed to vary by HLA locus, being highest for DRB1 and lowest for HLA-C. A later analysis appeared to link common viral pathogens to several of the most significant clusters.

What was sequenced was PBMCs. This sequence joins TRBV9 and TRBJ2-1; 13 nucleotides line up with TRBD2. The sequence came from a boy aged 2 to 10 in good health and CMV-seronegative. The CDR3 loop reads CASSLGTSGTLNEQFF. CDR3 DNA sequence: TGTGCCAGCAGCTTGGGGACTAGCGGGACTTTGAATGAGCAGTTCTTC. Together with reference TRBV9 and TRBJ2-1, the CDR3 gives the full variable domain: DSGVTQTPKHLITATGQRVTLRCSPRSGDLSVYWYQQSLDQGLQFLIQYYNGEERAKGNILERFSAQQFPDLHSELNLSSLELGDSALYFCASSLGTSGTLNEQFFGPGTRLTVL.